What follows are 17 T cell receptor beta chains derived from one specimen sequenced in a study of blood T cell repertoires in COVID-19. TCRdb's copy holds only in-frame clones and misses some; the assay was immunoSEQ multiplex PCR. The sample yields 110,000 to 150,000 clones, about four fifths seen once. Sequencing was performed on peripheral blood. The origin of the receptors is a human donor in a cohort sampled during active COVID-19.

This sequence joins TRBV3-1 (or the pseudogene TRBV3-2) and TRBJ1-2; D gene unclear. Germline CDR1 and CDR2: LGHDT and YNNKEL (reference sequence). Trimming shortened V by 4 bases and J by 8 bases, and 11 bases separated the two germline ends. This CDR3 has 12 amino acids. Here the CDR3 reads CASSPLAGGYTF. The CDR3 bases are TGTGCCAGCAGCCCCCTGGCGGGCGGCTACACCTTC.

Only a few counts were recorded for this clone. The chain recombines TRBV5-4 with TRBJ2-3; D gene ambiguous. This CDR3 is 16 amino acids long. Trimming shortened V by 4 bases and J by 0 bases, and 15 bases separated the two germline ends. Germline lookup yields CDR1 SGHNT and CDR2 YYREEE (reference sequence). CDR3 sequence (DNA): TGTGCCAGCAGCCCGACCCCTCAGCGTAGCACAGATACGCAGTATTTT. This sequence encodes CASSPTPQRSTDTQYF.

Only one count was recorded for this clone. CDR3 in DNA: TGTGCCAGCAGCCCGTCGGCGGACATTCAGTACTTC. The encoded protein is CASSPSADIQYF. This chain connects TRBV3-1 (or the pseudogene TRBV3-2) to TRBJ2-4; D call uncertain. Trimming cost V 4 bases and J 8 bases, with 9 bases left between them. In germline, CDR1 is LGHDT, CDR2 YNNKEL (reference sequence). There are 12 residues in the CDR3.

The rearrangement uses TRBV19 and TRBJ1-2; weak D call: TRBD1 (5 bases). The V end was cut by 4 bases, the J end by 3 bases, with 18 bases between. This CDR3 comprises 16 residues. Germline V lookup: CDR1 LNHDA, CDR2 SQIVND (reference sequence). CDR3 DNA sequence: TGTGCCAGTAGTACCCTCGTCGAGGAGGGGTACTATGGCTACACCTTC. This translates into CASSTLVEEGYYGYTF.

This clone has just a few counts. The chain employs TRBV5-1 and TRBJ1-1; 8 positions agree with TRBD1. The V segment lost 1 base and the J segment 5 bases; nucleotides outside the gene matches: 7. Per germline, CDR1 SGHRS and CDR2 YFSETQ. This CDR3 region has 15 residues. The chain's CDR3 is CASSLSGTGGTEAFF. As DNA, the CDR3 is TGCGCCAGCAGCTTGTCCGGGACAGGTGGTACTGAAGCTTTCTTT.

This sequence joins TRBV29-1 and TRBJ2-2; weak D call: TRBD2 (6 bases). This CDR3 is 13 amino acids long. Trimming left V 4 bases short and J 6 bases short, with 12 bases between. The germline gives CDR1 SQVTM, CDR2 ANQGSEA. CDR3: CSVGRGRAGELFF. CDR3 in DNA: TGCAGCGTTGGGCGGGGCCGGGCCGGGGAGCTGTTTTTT.

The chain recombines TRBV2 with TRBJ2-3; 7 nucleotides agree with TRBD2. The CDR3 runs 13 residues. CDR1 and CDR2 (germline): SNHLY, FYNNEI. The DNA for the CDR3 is TGTGCTAATAGCGGGCGTGGCACAGATACGCAGTATTTT. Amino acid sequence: CANSGRGTDTQYF. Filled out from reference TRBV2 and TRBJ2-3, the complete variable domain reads EPEVTQTPSHQVTQMGQEVILRCVPISNHLYFYWYRQILGQKVEFLVSFYNNEISEKSEIFDDQFSVERPDGSNFTLKIRSTKLEDSAMYFCANSGRGTDTQYFGPGTRLTVL.

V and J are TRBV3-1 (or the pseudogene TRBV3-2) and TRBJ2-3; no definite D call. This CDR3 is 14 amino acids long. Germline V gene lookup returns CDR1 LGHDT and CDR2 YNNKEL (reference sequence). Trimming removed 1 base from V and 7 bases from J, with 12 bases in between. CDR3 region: CASSQGILRNTQYF. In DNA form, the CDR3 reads TGTGCCAGCAGCCAAGGAATTCTGCGAAATACGCAGTATTTT.

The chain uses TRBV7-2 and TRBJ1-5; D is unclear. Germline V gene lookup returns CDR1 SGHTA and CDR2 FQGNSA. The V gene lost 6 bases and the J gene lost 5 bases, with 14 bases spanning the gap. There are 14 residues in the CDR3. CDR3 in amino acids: CASSEYPVYQPQHF. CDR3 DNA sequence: TGTGCCAGCAGTGAGTATCCGGTCTATCAGCCCCAGCATTTT.

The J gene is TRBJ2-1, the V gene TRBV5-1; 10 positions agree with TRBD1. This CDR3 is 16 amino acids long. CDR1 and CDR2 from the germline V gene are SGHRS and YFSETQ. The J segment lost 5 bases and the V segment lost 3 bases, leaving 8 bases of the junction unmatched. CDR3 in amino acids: CASSSGTGVRDNEQFF. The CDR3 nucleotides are TGCGCCAGCAGCTCGGGGACAGGGGTGAGGGACAATGAGCAGTTCTTC. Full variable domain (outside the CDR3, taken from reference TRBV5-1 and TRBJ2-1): KAGVTQTPRYLIKTRGQQVTLSCSPISGHRSVSWYQQTPGQGLQFLFEYFSETQRNKGNFPGRFSGRQFSNSRSEMNVSTLELGDSALYLCASSSGTGVRDNEQFFGPGTRLTVL.

CDR3 residues: CASSYSDSANTGELFF. For the CDR3, the DNA is TGTGCCAGCAGTTACTCCGACAGCGCGAACACCGGGGAGCTGTTTTTT. The chain recombines TRBV6-5 with TRBJ2-2, with TRBD1 as a possible D gene (5 bases). In germline, CDR1 is MNHEY, CDR2 SVGAGI. This CDR3 has 16 amino acids. Trimming removed 0 bases at V and 0 bases at J, with 8 bases between.

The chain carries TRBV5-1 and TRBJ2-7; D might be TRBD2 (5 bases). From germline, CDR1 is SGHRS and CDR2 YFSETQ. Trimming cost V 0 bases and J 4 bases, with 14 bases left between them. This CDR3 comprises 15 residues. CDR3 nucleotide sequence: TGCGCCAGCAGCTTGGATACTAGTGAGGTATACGAGCAGTACTTC. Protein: CASSLDTSEVYEQYF.

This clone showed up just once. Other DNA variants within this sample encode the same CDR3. The CDR3 region has the DNA TGTGCCAGCAGTCTGACAGGGAACACTGAAGCTTTCTTT. It codes for CASSLTGNTEAFF. This chain links TRBV6-4 with TRBJ1-1; tentatively, D is TRBD1 (6 bases). The CDR3 consists of 13 residues. CDR1 is MRHNA, CDR2 SNTAGT, per germline. Trimming stripped 5 bases from V and 1 base from J, with 8 bases between.

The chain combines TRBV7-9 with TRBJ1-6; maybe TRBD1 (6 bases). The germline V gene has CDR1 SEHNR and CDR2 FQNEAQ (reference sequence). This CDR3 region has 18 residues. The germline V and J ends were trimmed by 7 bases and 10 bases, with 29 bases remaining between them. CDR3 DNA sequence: TGTGCCAGCATCCCGTGGGCGGCGGATCTTCACAGGGAGTCACCCCTCCACTTT. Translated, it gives CASIPWAADLHRESPLHF.

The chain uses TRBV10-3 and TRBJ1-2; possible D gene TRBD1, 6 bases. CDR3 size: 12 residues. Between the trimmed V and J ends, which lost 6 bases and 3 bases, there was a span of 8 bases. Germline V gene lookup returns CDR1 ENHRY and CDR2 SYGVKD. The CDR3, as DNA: TGTGCCATCAGCCGGACAGACTATGGCTACACCTTC. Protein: CAISRTDYGYTF.

DNA for the CDR3: TGCGCCAGCGGACCAGGGGAATCCTACAATGAGCAGTTCTTC. It translates to CASGPGESYNEQFF. The rearrangement joins TRBV5-1 to TRBJ2-1; tentatively, D is TRBD1 (6 bases). V was cut by 7 bases and J by 1 base, with 12 bases left in between. CDR1 is SGHRS and CDR2 is YFSETQ in the germline V gene. The CDR3 loop spans 14 amino acids.

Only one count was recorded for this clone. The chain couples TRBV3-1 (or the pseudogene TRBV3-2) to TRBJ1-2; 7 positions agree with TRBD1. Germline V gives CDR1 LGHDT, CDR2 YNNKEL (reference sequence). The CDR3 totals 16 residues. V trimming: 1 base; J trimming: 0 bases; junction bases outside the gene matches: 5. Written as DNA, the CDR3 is TGTGCCAGCAGCCAAGCCGGAGGACAGGCTAACTATGGCTACACCTTC. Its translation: CASSQAGGQANYGYTF.